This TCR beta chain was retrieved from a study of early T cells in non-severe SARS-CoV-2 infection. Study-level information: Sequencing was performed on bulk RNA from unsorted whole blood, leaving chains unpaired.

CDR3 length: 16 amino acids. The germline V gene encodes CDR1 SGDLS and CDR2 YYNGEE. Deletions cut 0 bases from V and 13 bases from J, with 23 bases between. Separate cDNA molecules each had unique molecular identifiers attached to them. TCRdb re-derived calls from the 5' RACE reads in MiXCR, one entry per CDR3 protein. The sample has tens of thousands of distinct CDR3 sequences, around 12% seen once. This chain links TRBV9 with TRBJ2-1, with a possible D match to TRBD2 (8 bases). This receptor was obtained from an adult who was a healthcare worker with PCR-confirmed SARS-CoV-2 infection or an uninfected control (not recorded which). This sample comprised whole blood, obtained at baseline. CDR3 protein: CASSVAASGGGSIQFF. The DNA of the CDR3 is TGTGCCAGCAGCGTAGCGGCTTCGGGAGGGGGCTCCATACAGTTCTTC.